This section outlines one TCR beta chain sequence together with its context. Germline CDR1 LNHDA, CDR2 SQIVND (reference sequence). CDR3 length: 17 amino acids. V gave up 5 bases and J gave up 4 bases; unmatched junction bases: 14. In the authors' methods: The authors estimated nucleated cell counts from reference gene primer amplification. Sequencing was performed with immunoSEQ multiplex PCR; in TCRdb, only in-frame clones are kept and a portion is missing. For V, J and clone size, that table is used; D and trimming come from the DNA. The sample records some 200,000 clones, approximately 79% being singletons. The data belong to a study of blood T cell repertoires in COVID-19. Across the study: The cDNA or gDNA used as material had been derived from T cells, B-cell-depleted T cells, or PBMCs.

Adults between about 18 and 95 years of age took part from 20 to 25 US areas. What was sequenced was PBMCs or T cells enriched from blood (not recorded which). The sequence was collected from a woman in her fifties or sixties with acute COVID-19. J is TRBJ2-1 and V is TRBV19; 7 nucleotides line up with TRBD2. CDR3 sequence: CASSAGSGMSGYNEQFF. Here the CDR3 DNA reads TGTGCCAGTAGTGCGGGCAGCGGGATGTCGGGGTACAATGAGCAGTTCTTC.